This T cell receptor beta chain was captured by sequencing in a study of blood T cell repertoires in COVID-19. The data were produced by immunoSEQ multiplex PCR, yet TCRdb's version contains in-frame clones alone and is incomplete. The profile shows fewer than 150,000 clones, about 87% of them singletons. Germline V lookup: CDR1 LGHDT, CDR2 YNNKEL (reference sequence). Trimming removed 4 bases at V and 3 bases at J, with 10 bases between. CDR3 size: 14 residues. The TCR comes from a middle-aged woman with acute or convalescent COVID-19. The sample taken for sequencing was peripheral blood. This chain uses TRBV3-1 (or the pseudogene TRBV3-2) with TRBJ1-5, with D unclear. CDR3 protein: CASSPPGSNQPQHF. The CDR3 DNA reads TGTGCCAGCAGCCCTCCGGGGTCCAATCAGCCCCAGCATTTT.